The clone carrying this TCR beta chain was observed many times. V was clipped by 1 base and J by 2 bases, with 11 bases between them. CDR3 length: 15 residues. The authors built TCR beta libraries using iRepertoire HTBI primers and Arm-PCR of CDR3 regions. TCRdb recomputed calls from the multiplex PCR reads with MiXCR, one row per CDR3 protein. The sample consists of 250,000 to 300,000 distinct CDR3 sequences, around 21% of them appearing once. The data are from a study of regulatory T cells in long-lasting Graves disease. Time point meaning: persistent/refractory GD, antithyroid drugs over 5 years with positive TRAb. RNA extracted from PBMCs served as the sequencing template.

The V call is TRBV12-3 or TRBV12-4, the J call TRBJ2-5; weak D call: TRBD1 (6 bases). Sequences were derived from peripheral blood mononuclear cells (PBMCs), sampled when the disease was refractory, from a patient treated with antithyroid drugs. The receptor's source is a female donor with Graves disease. Here the CDR3 reads CASSLVPGVQETQYF. CDR3 nucleotide sequence: TGTGCCAGCAGTTTAGTACCAGGGGTGCAAGAGACCCAGTACTTC.